This TCR beta chain was sequenced in a study of blood T cell repertoires in COVID-19. At the level of the study: Samples representing acute and convalescent COVID-19 were sourced from the United States, Italy and Spain. Sample material is recorded as cDNA or gDNA derived from T cells, B-cell-depleted T cells, or PBMCs.

Original methodology: Reference gene primer amplification gave estimated nucleated cell counts. Using immunoSEQ multiplex PCR, the repertoire was profiled, and TCRdb retains in-frame clones only, with some absent. V and J calls and clone size are as listed in that table; D and trimming were resolved from the DNA. The repertoire holds about 97,000 clones, with around nine tenths as singletons. Trimming took 0 bases from V and 5 from J; bases not matched to a gene: 1. The germline V gene encodes CDR1 SGHRS and CDR2 YFSETQ. This CDR3 has 13 residues. The receptor was derived from a man aged 45-65 years with active or convalescent COVID-19. The specimen was peripheral blood. The chain carries TRBV5-1 and TRBJ2-5, with 7 positions matching TRBD2. The CDR3 is CASSLAGGETQYF. For the CDR3, the DNA is TGCGCCAGCAGCTTGGCGGGGGGTGAGACCCAGTACTTC.